This is a list of T cell receptor beta chains from one sample in a study of OX40 agonist ivuxolimab in advanced cancers. Profiled with immunoSEQ multiplex PCR; TCRdb holds only in-frame clones, not every one. The profile shows tens of thousands of clones, around four fifths of them singletons. The sample was CD4+ or CD8+ T cells sorted from blood, taken in a trial of the OX40 agonist ivuxolimab. The origin of the receptors is an adult with an advanced solid tumor such as melanoma, head and neck, liver or kidney cancer. CDR3s include the opening cysteine and the closing phenylalanine or tryptophan. Fields, in order: D gene, clone size, V gene, J gene, CDR3 length, CDR3 protein, CDR3 DNA. The D gene is left open where the match is weak. Clone size is stated in some rows and not others, as once, few, many or a class when expanded.

d_call: .; clone_size: few; v_call: TRBV27; j_call: TRBJ2-7; cdr3_length: 11; cdr3_aa: CASSLGYEQYF; cdr3_nt: TGTGCCAGCAGTTTAGGGTACGAGCAGTACTTC
d_call: TRBD1; clone_size: .; v_call: TRBV19; j_call: TRBJ1-1; cdr3_length: 13; cdr3_aa: CASSTGDRTEAFF; cdr3_nt: TGTGCCAGTAGTACCGGGGACAGGACTGAAGCTTTCTTT
d_call: TRBD1; clone_size: .; v_call: TRBV15; j_call: TRBJ2-6; cdr3_length: 17; cdr3_aa: CATSRGDRYSGANVLTF; cdr3_nt: TGTGCCACCAGCAGGGGGGACAGGTACTCTGGGGCCAACGTCCTGACTTTC
d_call: TRBD2; clone_size: .; v_call: TRBV19; j_call: TRBJ2-1; cdr3_length: 17; cdr3_aa: CASRTTSGDTYYNEQFF; cdr3_nt: TGTGCCAGTAGGACGACTAGCGGGGATACTTATTACAATGAGCAGTTCTTC
d_call: .; clone_size: once; v_call: TRBV10-3; j_call: TRBJ2-5; cdr3_length: 15; cdr3_aa: CAISESGLGGETQYF; cdr3_nt: TGTGCCATCAGTGAGTCGGGGCTTGGGGGAGAGACCCAGTACTTC
d_call: TRBD1; clone_size: once; v_call: TRBV5-1; j_call: TRBJ1-1; cdr3_length: 16; cdr3_aa: CASSLSQTGANTEAFF; cdr3_nt: TGCGCCAGCAGCTTGAGCCAGACAGGGGCGAACACTGAAGCTTTCTTT
d_call: TRBD2; clone_size: few; v_call: TRBV15; j_call: TRBJ2-7; cdr3_length: 15; cdr3_aa: CATSRERGGPYEQYF; cdr3_nt: TGTGCCACCAGCAGAGAGCGGGGGGGCCCCTACGAGCAGTACTTC
d_call: .; clone_size: .; v_call: TRBV5-4; j_call: TRBJ2-5; cdr3_length: 14; cdr3_aa: CASSWPGYGETQYF; cdr3_nt: TGTGCCAGCAGCTGGCCGGGTTACGGAGAGACCCAGTACTTC
d_call: TRBD2; clone_size: .; v_call: TRBV9; j_call: TRBJ2-3; cdr3_length: 13; cdr3_aa: CASRYSGTSMQYF; cdr3_nt: TGTGCCAGCAGATACTCCGGGACTAGCATGCAGTATTTT
d_call: TRBD1; clone_size: .; v_call: TRBV14; j_call: TRBJ2-7; cdr3_length: 15; cdr3_aa: CASSQDGQGVYEQYF; cdr3_nt: TGTGCCAGCAGCCAAGATGGGCAGGGGGTCTACGAGCAGTACTTC
d_call: .; clone_size: .; v_call: TRBV5-1; j_call: TRBJ1-3; cdr3_length: 18; cdr3_aa: CASSFDVGQPGSGNTIYF; cdr3_nt: TGCGCCAGCAGCTTCGACGTTGGCCAGCCAGGATCGGGAAACACCATATATTTT
d_call: TRBD1; clone_size: .; v_call: TRBV5-1; j_call: TRBJ1-1; cdr3_length: 14; cdr3_aa: CASSSDRHLTEAFF; cdr3_nt: TGCGCCAGCAGCTCGGACAGGCACCTCACTGAAGCTTTCTTT
d_call: TRBD2; clone_size: .; v_call: TRBV18; j_call: TRBJ2-3; cdr3_length: 16; cdr3_aa: CASSPREGPSTDTQYF; cdr3_nt: TGTGCCAGCTCACCCCGGGAGGGACCAAGCACAGATACGCAGTATTTT
d_call: TRBD1; clone_size: .; v_call: TRBV5-1; j_call: TRBJ2-7; cdr3_length: 14; cdr3_aa: CASSLGQGSNEQYF; cdr3_nt: TGCGCCAGCAGCTTGGGACAGGGAAGCAACGAGCAGTACTTC
d_call: TRBD1; clone_size: once; v_call: TRBV4-1; j_call: TRBJ2-5; cdr3_length: 15; cdr3_aa: CASSHPTGGEETQYF; cdr3_nt: TGCGCCAGCAGCCACCCGACAGGGGGTGAAGAGACCCAGTACTTC
d_call: TRBD1; clone_size: few; v_call: TRBV30; j_call: TRBJ2-2; cdr3_length: 14; cdr3_aa: CAWSTGAGTGELFF; cdr3_nt: TGTGCCTGGAGCACAGGGGCAGGCACCGGGGAGCTGTTTTTT
d_call: .; clone_size: .; v_call: TRBV27; j_call: TRBJ2-7; cdr3_length: 14; cdr3_aa: CASSFGDGAYEQYF; cdr3_nt: TGTGCCAGCAGTTTCGGGGACGGGGCCTACGAGCAGTACTTC
d_call: .; clone_size: .; v_call: TRBV27; j_call: TRBJ2-7; cdr3_length: 13; cdr3_aa: CASSPQVNYEQYF; cdr3_nt: TGTGCCAGCAGTCCCCAGGTCAACTACGAGCAGTACTTC
d_call: TRBD1; clone_size: .; v_call: TRBV7-3; j_call: TRBJ2-2; cdr3_length: 15; cdr3_aa: CASSPGQITSGELFF; cdr3_nt: TGTGCCAGCAGCCCGGGACAGATCACCTCTGGGGAGCTGTTTTTT
d_call: .; clone_size: .; v_call: TRBV28; j_call: TRBJ2-7; cdr3_length: 14; cdr3_aa: CASSGTPQGYEQYF; cdr3_nt: TGTGCCAGCAGCGGGACACCCCAGGGGTACGAGCAGTACTTC
d_call: .; clone_size: .; v_call: TRBV5-6; j_call: TRBJ2-1; cdr3_length: 12; cdr3_aa: CASSWVYNEQFF; cdr3_nt: TGTGCCAGCAGTTGGGTCTACAATGAGCAGTTCTTC
d_call: .; clone_size: .; v_call: TRBV19; j_call: TRBJ2-7; cdr3_length: 13; cdr3_aa: CASSSDGSYEQYF; cdr3_nt: TGTGCCAGTAGTAGCGACGGATCCTACGAGCAGTACTTC
d_call: .; clone_size: .; v_call: TRBV27; j_call: TRBJ2-1; cdr3_length: 12; cdr3_aa: CASSLVGVEQFF; cdr3_nt: TGTGCCAGCAGTTTAGTAGGGGTTGAGCAGTTCTTC
d_call: TRBD1; clone_size: .; v_call: TRBV7-2; j_call: TRBJ1-1; cdr3_length: 15; cdr3_aa: CASSQGGFSNTEAFF; cdr3_nt: TGTGCCAGCAGCCAGGGGGGCTTTTCGAACACTGAAGCTTTCTTT
d_call: .; clone_size: .; v_call: TRBV5-1; j_call: TRBJ2-1; cdr3_length: 12; cdr3_aa: CASSPGTGPYFF; cdr3_nt: TGCGCCAGCAGCCCCGGGACGGGTCCGTATTTCTTC
d_call: .; clone_size: .; v_call: TRBV27; j_call: TRBJ1-2; cdr3_length: 15; cdr3_aa: CASSSGANTHYGYTF; cdr3_nt: TGTGCCAGCAGTTCCGGGGCGAATACTCACTATGGCTACACCTTC
d_call: .; clone_size: .; v_call: TRBV9; j_call: TRBJ1-5; cdr3_length: 14; cdr3_aa: CASSLGGSPQPQHF; cdr3_nt: TGTGCCAGCAGCCTCGGCGGCAGCCCTCAGCCCCAGCATTTT
d_call: .; clone_size: .; v_call: TRBV5-1; j_call: TRBJ2-3; cdr3_length: 14; cdr3_aa: CASAGGEGTDTQYF; cdr3_nt: TGCGCCAGCGCCGGCGGGGAAGGGACAGATACGCAGTATTTT
d_call: TRBD1; clone_size: .; v_call: TRBV27; j_call: TRBJ2-7; cdr3_length: 13; cdr3_aa: CASSWGQGYEQYF; cdr3_nt: TGTGCCAGCAGCTGGGGACAGGGCTACGAGCAGTACTTC
d_call: TRBD1; clone_size: .; v_call: TRBV6-6; j_call: TRBJ1-2; cdr3_length: 15; cdr3_aa: CASSYTGDGDYGYTF; cdr3_nt: TGTGCCAGCAGTTACACAGGGGATGGGGACTATGGCTACACCTTC
d_call: .; clone_size: .; v_call: TRBV27; j_call: TRBJ2-1; cdr3_length: 15; cdr3_aa: CASIGEQSSYNEQFF; cdr3_nt: TGTGCCAGCATTGGGGAGCAAAGCTCCTACAATGAGCAGTTCTTC
d_call: .; clone_size: .; v_call: TRBV19; j_call: TRBJ1-5; cdr3_length: 15; cdr3_aa: CASSITGYSNQPQHF; cdr3_nt: TGTGCCAGTAGTATCACGGGCTATAGCAATCAGCCCCAGCATTTT
d_call: .; clone_size: once; v_call: TRBV7-6; j_call: TRBJ2-5; cdr3_length: 16; cdr3_aa: CASSSAPDPKQETQYF; cdr3_nt: TGTGCCAGCAGCTCAGCCCCCGATCCAAAACAAGAGACCCAGTACTTC
d_call: TRBD2; clone_size: .; v_call: TRBV7-9; j_call: TRBJ2-1; cdr3_length: 15; cdr3_aa: CASSLGGRTYNEQFF; cdr3_nt: TGTGCCAGCAGCTTAGGCGGGAGAACGTACAATGAGCAGTTCTTC
d_call: .; clone_size: .; v_call: TRBV9; j_call: TRBJ2-1; cdr3_length: 15; cdr3_aa: CASSVGGRGYNEQFF; cdr3_nt: TGTGCCAGCAGCGTCGGGGGCAGGGGATACAATGAGCAGTTCTTC
d_call: .; clone_size: once; v_call: TRBV7-8; j_call: TRBJ1-1; cdr3_length: 18; cdr3_aa: CASSLHIGAGLIRLGAFF; cdr3_nt: TGTGCCAGCAGCTTACATATCGGGGCTGGATTGATTAGATTGGGGGCTTTCTTT
d_call: TRBD1; clone_size: .; v_call: TRBV7-9; j_call: TRBJ2-3; cdr3_length: 16; cdr3_aa: CASSSSPGQGVDTQYF; cdr3_nt: TGTGCCAGCAGCTCCTCCCCCGGACAGGGTGTAGATACGCAGTATTTT
d_call: .; clone_size: .; v_call: TRBV6-5; j_call: TRBJ1-2; cdr3_length: 13; cdr3_aa: CASSLGGYYGYTF; cdr3_nt: TGTGCCAGCAGCCTCGGTGGGTACTATGGCTACACCTTC
d_call: .; clone_size: .; v_call: TRBV4-2; j_call: TRBJ2-1; cdr3_length: 16; cdr3_aa: CASSGLRDLPDNEQFF; cdr3_nt: TGTGCCAGCAGCGGACTAAGGGACCTCCCGGACAATGAGCAGTTCTTC
d_call: .; clone_size: .; v_call: TRBV30; j_call: TRBJ1-5; cdr3_length: 15; cdr3_aa: CAWSVQSGGNQPQHF; cdr3_nt: TGTGCCTGGAGTGTACAATCGGGGGGCAATCAGCCCCAGCATTTT
d_call: .; clone_size: .; v_call: TRBV28; j_call: TRBJ2-7; cdr3_length: 15; cdr3_aa: CASSPRLGAWNEQYF; cdr3_nt: TGTGCCAGCAGTCCCAGGTTGGGGGCTTGGAACGAGCAGTACTTC
d_call: .; clone_size: .; v_call: TRBV4-1; j_call: TRBJ2-5; cdr3_length: 14; cdr3_aa: CASRPDPMGETQYF; cdr3_nt: TGCGCCAGCAGACCGGACCCGATGGGGGAGACCCAGTACTTC
d_call: TRBD1; clone_size: .; v_call: TRBV6-1; j_call: TRBJ1-2; cdr3_length: 15; cdr3_aa: CASSERQGANYGYTF; cdr3_nt: TGTGCCAGCAGTGAGAGACAGGGGGCGAACTATGGCTACACCTTC
d_call: .; clone_size: few; v_call: TRBV5-1; j_call: TRBJ2-2; cdr3_length: 11; cdr3_aa: CASSFTGELFF; cdr3_nt: TGCGCCAGCAGCTTCACCGGGGAGCTGTTTTTT
d_call: .; clone_size: once; v_call: TRBV7-2; j_call: TRBJ1-1; cdr3_length: 15; cdr3_aa: CASSLHLQGNTEAFF; cdr3_nt: TGTGCCAGCAGCTTACACTTACAGGGGAACACTGAAGCTTTCTTT
d_call: .; clone_size: .; v_call: TRBV4-1; j_call: TRBJ1-1; cdr3_length: 13; cdr3_aa: CASSQEWGTEAFF; cdr3_nt: TGCGCCAGCAGCCAAGAATGGGGGACTGAAGCTTTCTTT
d_call: .; clone_size: .; v_call: TRBV7-6; j_call: TRBJ1-6; cdr3_length: 15; cdr3_aa: CASSLDVGAGSPLHF; cdr3_nt: TGTGCCAGCAGCTTAGACGTGGGGGCGGGCTCACCCCTCCACTTT